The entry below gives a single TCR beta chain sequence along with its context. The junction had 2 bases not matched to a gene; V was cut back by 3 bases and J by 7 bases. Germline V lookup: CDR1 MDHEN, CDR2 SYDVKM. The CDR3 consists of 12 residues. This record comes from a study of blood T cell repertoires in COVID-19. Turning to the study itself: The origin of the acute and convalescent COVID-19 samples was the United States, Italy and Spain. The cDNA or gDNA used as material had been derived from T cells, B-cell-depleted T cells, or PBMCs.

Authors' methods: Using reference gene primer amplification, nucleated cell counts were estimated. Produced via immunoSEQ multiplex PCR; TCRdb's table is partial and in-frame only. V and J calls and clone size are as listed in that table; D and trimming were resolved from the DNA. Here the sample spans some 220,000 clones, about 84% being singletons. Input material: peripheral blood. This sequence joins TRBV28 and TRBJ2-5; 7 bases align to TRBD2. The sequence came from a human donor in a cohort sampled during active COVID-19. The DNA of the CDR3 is TGTGCCAGCAGTTTGGGGAGGGGGACCCAGTACTTC. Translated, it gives CASSLGRGTQYF. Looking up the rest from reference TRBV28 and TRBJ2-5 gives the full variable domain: DVKVTQSSRYLVKRTGEKVFLECVQDMDHENMFWYRQDPGLGLRLIYFSYDVKMKEKGDIPEGYSVSREKKERFSLILESASTNQTSMYLCASSLGRGTQYFGPGTRLLVL.